This T cell receptor (beta chain) was identified during a study of T cells after yellow fever vaccination. Turning to the study itself: Preparation of fractions with low cell numbers was performed using SMART-Seq v4 Ultra Low Input.

General study points: Faster peaking, at day 5 versus 15, marked a secondary response that was weaker.

They built TCR cDNA with 5'RACE template switching, a step that put in a universal primer site and UMIs. TCRdb recomputed calls from the 5' RACE reads with MiXCR, one row per CDR3 protein. The sample carries 60,000 or so distinct CDR3 sequences, more than 5.5% recorded once. Trimming left V 2 bases short and J 4 bases short, with 12 bases between. Germline CDR1 reads MRHNA; CDR2 reads SNTAGT. The CDR3 extends over 16 amino acids. This clonotype was seen many times. Its cognate antigen is unknown. The TCR sequence derives from a man younger than 30 who received the YFV17D yellow fever vaccine. V is TRBV6-4 and J is TRBJ2-6; TRBD2 is a possible D gene (7 bases). The source material was CD8+ T cells sorted from PBMCs, sampled on the day of the first yellow fever vaccination. Here the CDR3 DNA reads TGTGCCAGCAGTGACGTGGGGGGGCCAGGGGCCAACGTCCTGACTTTC. This gives the protein CASSDVGGPGANVLTF.